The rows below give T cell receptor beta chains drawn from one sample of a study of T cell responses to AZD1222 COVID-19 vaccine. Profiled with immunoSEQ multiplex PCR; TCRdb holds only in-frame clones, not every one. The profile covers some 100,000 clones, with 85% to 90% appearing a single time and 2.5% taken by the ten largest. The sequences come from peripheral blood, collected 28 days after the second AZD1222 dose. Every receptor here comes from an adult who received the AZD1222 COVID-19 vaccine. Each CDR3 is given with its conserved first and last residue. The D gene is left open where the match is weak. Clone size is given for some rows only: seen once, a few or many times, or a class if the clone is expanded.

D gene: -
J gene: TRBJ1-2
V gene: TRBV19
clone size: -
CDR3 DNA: TGTGCCAGTACCAAGGACGGTGGAGGCTATGGCTACACCTTC
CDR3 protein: CASTKDGGGYGYTF

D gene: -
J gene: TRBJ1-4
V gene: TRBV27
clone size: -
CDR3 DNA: TGTGCCAGCGGGTTGGGGGGAGCTTCTTCGCTGTTTTTT
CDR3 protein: CASGLGGASSLFF

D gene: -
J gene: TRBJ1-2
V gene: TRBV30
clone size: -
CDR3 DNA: TGTGCCTGGAGCCCAGGTTCCTATGGCTACACCTTC
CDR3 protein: CAWSPGSYGYTF

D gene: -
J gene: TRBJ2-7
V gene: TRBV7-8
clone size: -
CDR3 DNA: TGTGCCAGCAGCCCTCATCAGGGCCCCTCCTACGAGCAGTACTTC
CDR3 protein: CASSPHQGPSYEQYF

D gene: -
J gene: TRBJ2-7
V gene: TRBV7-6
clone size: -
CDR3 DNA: TGTGCCAGCAGCTTAGCGTCCGGGATTACTGGTGAGCAGTACTTC
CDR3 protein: CASSLASGITGEQYF

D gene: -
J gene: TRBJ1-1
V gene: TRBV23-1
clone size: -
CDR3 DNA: TGCGCCAGCAGTCAATCATCGCCACTTTTAACCACTGAAGCTTTCTTT
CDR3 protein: CASSQSSPLLTTEAFF

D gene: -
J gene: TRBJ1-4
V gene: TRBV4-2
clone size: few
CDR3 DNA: TGTGCCAGCAGCCGGAGAGGGGATGAAAAACTGTTTTTT
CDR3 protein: CASSRRGDEKLFF

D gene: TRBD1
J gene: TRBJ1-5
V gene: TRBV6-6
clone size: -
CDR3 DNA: TGTGCCAGCAGTTACTCACAGGGGACAAATCAGCCCCAGCATTTT
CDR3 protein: CASSYSQGTNQPQHF

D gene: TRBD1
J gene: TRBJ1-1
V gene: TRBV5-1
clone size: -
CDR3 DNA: TGCGCCAGCAGCTTTACAGGGGGCGTGTCGCGCACTGAAGCTTTCTTT
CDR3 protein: CASSFTGGVSRTEAFF

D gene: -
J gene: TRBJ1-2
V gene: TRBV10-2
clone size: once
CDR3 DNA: TGCGCCAGCAGTGAGTCCTACTATGGCTACACCTTC
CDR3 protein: CASSESYYGYTF

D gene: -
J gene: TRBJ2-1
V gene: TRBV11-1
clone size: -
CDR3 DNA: TGTGCCAGCAGCTTAGCGGGGCTCAATGAGCAGTTCTTC
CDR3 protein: CASSLAGLNEQFF

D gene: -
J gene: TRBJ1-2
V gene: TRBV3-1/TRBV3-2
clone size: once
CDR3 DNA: TGTGCCAGCAGCCCAAGCGAAGGGGATGGCTACACCTTC
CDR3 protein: CASSPSEGDGYTF

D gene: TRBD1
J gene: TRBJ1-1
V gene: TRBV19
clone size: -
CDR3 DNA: TGTGCCAGTAGTATTGACAGGGCTAACACTGAAGCTTTCTTT
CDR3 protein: CASSIDRANTEAFF

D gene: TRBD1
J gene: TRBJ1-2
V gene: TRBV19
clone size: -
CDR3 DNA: TGTGCCAGTAGTAAGGGGGACAGGCCCAACTATGGCTACACCTTC
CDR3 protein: CASSKGDRPNYGYTF

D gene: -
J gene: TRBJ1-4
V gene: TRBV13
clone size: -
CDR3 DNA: TGTGCCAGCAGTCATTTACAGGGAGGGGGTGAAAAACTGTTTTTT
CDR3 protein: CASSHLQGGGEKLFF

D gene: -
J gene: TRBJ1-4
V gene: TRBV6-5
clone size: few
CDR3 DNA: TGTGCCAGCAGTTACTCGGGTGAGGCGGGGGAAAAACTGTTTTTT
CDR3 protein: CASSYSGEAGEKLFF

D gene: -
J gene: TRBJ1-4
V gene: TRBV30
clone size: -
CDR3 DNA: TGTGCCGCGAGGGGGGTCGGGAATGAAAAACTGTTTTTT
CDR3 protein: CAARGVGNEKLFF

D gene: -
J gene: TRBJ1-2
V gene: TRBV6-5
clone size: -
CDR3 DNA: TGTGCCAGCAGACTGGGGACCGGTGACGTCTATGGCTACACCTTC
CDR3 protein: CASRLGTGDVYGYTF

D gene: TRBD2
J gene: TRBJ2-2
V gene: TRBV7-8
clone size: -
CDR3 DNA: TGTGCCAGCAGCTTAAACCGGGGGGGCAGGACTAGCGGGGCCGGGGAGCTGTTTTTT
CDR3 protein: CASSLNRGGRTSGAGELFF

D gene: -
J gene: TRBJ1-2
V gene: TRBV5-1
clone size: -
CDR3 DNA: TGCGCCAGCAGCTTGGCAGGGACCAACTATGGCTACACCTTC
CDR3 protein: CASSLAGTNYGYTF

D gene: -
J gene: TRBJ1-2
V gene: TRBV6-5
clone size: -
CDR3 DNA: TGTGCCAGCAGTTACTCCGACAAGGCCTATGGCTACACCTTC
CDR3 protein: CASSYSDKAYGYTF

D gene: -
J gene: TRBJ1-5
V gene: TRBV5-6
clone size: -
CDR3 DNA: TGTGCCAGCAGCTTTTGCAGGGTGCTTCCCTGTCAGCCCCAGCATTTT
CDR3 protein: CASSFCRVLPCQPQHF

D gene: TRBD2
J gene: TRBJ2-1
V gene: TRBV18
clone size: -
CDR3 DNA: TGTGCCAGCTCACGGTGGACTAGCGCGGATGAGCAGTTCTTC
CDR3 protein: CASSRWTSADEQFF

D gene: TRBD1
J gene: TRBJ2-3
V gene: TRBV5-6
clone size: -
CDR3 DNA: TGTGCCAGCCACAGGGGGTTCTCATCTAGCACAGATACGCAGTATTTT
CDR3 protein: CASHRGFSSSTDTQYF

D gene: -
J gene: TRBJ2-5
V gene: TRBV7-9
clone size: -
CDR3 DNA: TGTGCCAGCAGCTTACGAGGAGGGGGAGAGACCCAGTACTTC
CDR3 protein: CASSLRGGGETQYF

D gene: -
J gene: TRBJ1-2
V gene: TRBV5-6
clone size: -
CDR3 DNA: TGTGCCAGCAGCTGGGACACCTCCGGCTATGGCTACACCTTC
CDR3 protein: CASSWDTSGYGYTF

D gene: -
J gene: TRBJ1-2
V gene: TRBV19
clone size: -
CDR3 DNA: TGTGCCAGTAGGACAGATGGAGGGCGGGGATACAACTATGGCTACACCTTC
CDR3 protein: CASRTDGGRGYNYGYTF

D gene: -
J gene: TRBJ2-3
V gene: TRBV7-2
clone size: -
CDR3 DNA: TGTGCCAGCAGCTTAAGGTGGCGGACTAGCACAGATACGCAGTATTTT
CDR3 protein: CASSLRWRTSTDTQYF

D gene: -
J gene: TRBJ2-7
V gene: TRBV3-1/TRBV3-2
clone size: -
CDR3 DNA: TGTGCCAGCAGCCAAGTCTGGCGTCCCACCAGCTACGAGCAGTACTTC
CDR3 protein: CASSQVWRPTSYEQYF